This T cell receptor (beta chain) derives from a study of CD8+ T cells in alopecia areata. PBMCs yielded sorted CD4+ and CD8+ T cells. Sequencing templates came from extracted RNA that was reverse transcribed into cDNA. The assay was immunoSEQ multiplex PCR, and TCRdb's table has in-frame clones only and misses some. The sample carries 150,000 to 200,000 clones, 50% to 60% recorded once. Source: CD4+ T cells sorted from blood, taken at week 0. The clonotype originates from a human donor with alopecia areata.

CDR3 nucleotide sequence: TGTGCCACCGGGGACAATCAAGAGACCCAGTACTTC. It yields the protein CATGDNQETQYF. The V gene is TRBV15, the J gene TRBJ2-5, with a possible D match to TRBD1 (6 bases). The germline gives CDR1 LNHNV, CDR2 YYDKDF (reference sequence). Trimming left V 8 bases short and J 2 bases short, with 9 bases between. The CDR3 extends over 12 amino acids.